This T cell receptor (beta chain) appears in the sequencing data of a study of CD8 T cells in Susac syndrome. Reverse transcription of about 0.5 to 1 ug RNA was carried out with random hexamers. TCRdb re-derived calls from the immunoSEQ multiplex PCR reads in MiXCR, one entry per CDR3 protein. The sample lists under 200,000 distinct CDR3 sequences; around 94% were seen once. The study's findings and limits: Clonal expansion was missing from Susac syndrome CD4+ T cell repertoires.

Germline V gene lookup returns CDR1 SGHRS and CDR2 YFSETQ. CDR3 size: 14 residues. V dropped 4 bases and J dropped 4 bases, with 15 bases sitting between them. Note on this clonotype: Its cognate antigen is unknown.

The sample comprised CD4+ T cells from PBMCs. The chain links TRBV5-1 to TRBJ2-7; D gene ambiguous. This clonotype was obtained from a human donor with Susac syndrome. CDR3 DNA: TGCGCCAGCAGCCCGGACGGGTCGAGATACGAGCAGTACTTC. It yields the protein CASSPDGSRYEQYF.